This entry describes one TCR beta chain. The target antigen is unknown. The entry originates in a study of long-term antiretroviral therapy in people with HIV. Overall study findings and caveats: Comparison with controls showed narrower CDR3 length ranges in HIV repertoires. Information on adherence, resistance and therapy changes was unavailable. Even long-term ART left TRB diversity below transplant donor controls, despite gains.

In the United States, treatment was given to all participants with HIV. Germline loops: CDR1 SGHVS, CDR2 FQNEAQ. V shed 3 bases and J 3 bases; nucleotides not matched to a gene: 8. The CDR3 loop spans 16 amino acids. A v3.0 immunoSEQ assay was performed at survey level. Some clones are missing from TCRdb's copy, which holds only in-frame ones; the method was immunoSEQ multiplex PCR. The sample has 25,000 to 30,000 clones, around four fifths seen once. The chain employs TRBV7-8 and TRBJ1-2, with 9 nucleotides matching TRBD1. The material sequenced was unsorted PBMCs, taken 0.8 years before starting antiretroviral therapy. The clonotype was recovered from a man aged 18 to 29 with HIV. In nucleotides, the CDR3 is TGTGCCAGCAGCTTCCGCCGGGACAGGGATTACTATGGCTACACCTTC. Translation gives CASSFRRDRDYYGYTF.